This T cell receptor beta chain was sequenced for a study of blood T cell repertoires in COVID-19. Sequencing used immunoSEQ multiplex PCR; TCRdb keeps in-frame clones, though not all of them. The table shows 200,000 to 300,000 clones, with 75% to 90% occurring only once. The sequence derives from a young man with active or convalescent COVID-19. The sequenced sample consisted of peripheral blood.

The CDR3 loop is CASRFSRGQGINTEAFF. The DNA for the CDR3 is TGTGCCAGCAGATTCTCCAGGGGGCAAGGGATCAACACTGAAGCTTTCTTT. The chain carries TRBV27 and TRBJ1-1; 8 nucleotides match TRBD1. Germline loops: CDR1 MNHEY, CDR2 SMNVEV (reference sequence). The CDR3 runs to 17 residues. The ends lost 6 bases at V and 2 bases at J; junction bases unmatched: 14.